The 27 T cell receptor beta chains below all came from one sample that was sequenced in a study of Ad26.COV2.S vaccination and SARS-CoV-2 variants. Only in-frame clones appear in the TCRdb table, and some are missing; sequencing was by immunoSEQ multiplex PCR. The profile shows over 400,000 clones, 80% to 95% of them singletons. The treatment denotes: 15 to 20 received Ad26.COV2.S at low or high dose, single or two shots; about 5 received placebo; per-sample allocation not given. Specimens were obtained on day 63 following the first vaccine or placebo injection. The sample consisted of peripheral blood, taken in a trial of Ad26.COV2.S vaccine versus placebo. All receptors derive from a person aged 18-60 years who received the Ad26.COV2.S COVID-19 vaccine or a placebo.

The gene calls are TRBV4-3 and TRBJ2-7, with 9 bases that match TRBD2. V lost 0 bases, J lost 3 bases, and 9 bases stayed unmatched. CDR1 is LGHNA and CDR2 is YSLEER in the germline V gene. This CDR3 region has 17 residues. CDR3 in DNA: TGCGCCAGCAGCCAAGATCGGGCTAGCGGGGCTTACTACGAGCAGTACTTC. Residues: CASSQDRASGAYYEQYF.

This chain's CDR3 is CASTDGGWNTEAFF. Here the CDR3 DNA reads TGTGCCAGCACCGACGGAGGGTGGAACACTGAAGCTTTCTTT. This chain connects TRBV6-5 to TRBJ1-1; D ambiguous. Germline loops: CDR1 MNHEY, CDR2 SVGAGI. The V end was cut by 7 bases, the J end by 1 base, with 13 bases between. CDR3 size: 14 residues.

Here the CDR3 DNA reads TGTGCCATCAGTGAGGGGGACAGGGACAACTATGGCTACACCTTC. Its translation is CAISEGDRDNYGYTF. V is TRBV10-3 and J is TRBJ1-2; TRBD1 matches 9 bases. The CDR3 has 15 residues. J gave up 2 bases and V 2 bases, and 3 bases lay outside the gene matches. Germline loops: CDR1 ENHRY, CDR2 SYGVKD.

V is TRBV6-5 and J is TRBJ2-3, with no clear D. The CDR3 loop spans 16 amino acids. V dropped 2 bases and J dropped 0 bases, with 12 bases sitting between them. Germline V lookup: CDR1 MNHEY, CDR2 SVGAGI. DNA for the CDR3: TGTGCCAGCAGTTACAGACGGTTCGATAGCACAGATACGCAGTATTTT. This encodes CASSYRRFDSTDTQYF.

V gene TRBV7-2 combines with J gene TRBJ2-7; the D gene is possibly TRBD2 (5 bases). V shed 5 bases and J shed 2 bases, with 10 bases lying between them. The V gene's germline CDR1 is SGHTA and CDR2 FQGNSA. The CDR3 totals 13 residues. In DNA, the CDR3 is TGTGCCAGCAGCCGCGAGGGCCCCTACGAGCAGTACTTC. The encoded protein is CASSREGPYEQYF.

This sequence joins TRBV28 and TRBJ2-1; unclear D gene. The V end was cut by 6 bases, the J end by 5 bases, with 20 bases between. The CDR3 totals 16 residues. Germline V gives CDR1 MDHEN, CDR2 SYDVKM. CDR3 DNA: TGTGCCAGCAGGTCATTGTTTCTGGGTGGGGACAATGAGCAGTTCTTC. Its protein product is CASRSLFLGGDNEQFF.

The rearrangement links TRBV10-3 to TRBJ2-6; D unclear. CDR1 is ENHRY, CDR2 SYGVKD, per germline. The ends were cut back, 4 bases at V and 2 bases at J, with 12 bases in the middle. The CDR3 consists of 16 residues. The DNA for the CDR3 is TGTGCCATCAGTGGATCAGGCGGCCCTGGGGCCAACGTCCTGACTTTC. Translating it yields CAISGSGGPGANVLTF.

This clone appeared a single time. The chain employs TRBV28 and TRBJ2-7; possible D gene TRBD1, 6 bases. The CDR3 extends over 15 amino acids. The germline CDR1 and CDR2 sequences are MDHEN and SYDVKM. V lost 1 base and J 2 bases, leaving 12 bases between the germline ends. CDR3 nucleotides: TGTGCCAGCAGTTTATCCGGGACACTTACCTACGAGCAGTACTTC. Protein sequence: CASSLSGTLTYEQYF.

The V gene is TRBV1, the J gene TRBJ2-7; the table assigns TRBD1, which was not confirmed against the DNA. TRBV1 is classified as a pseudogene. CDR3 length equals 14 residues. The CDR3 is CTSTHGQQTDEQYF. The CDR3 DNA reads as TGCACCAGCACCCACGGACAGCAAACGGACGAGCAGTACTTC.

V usage is TRBV15 and J usage is TRBJ2-4, with TRBD2 matching 9 bases. Germline CDR1 is LNHNV and CDR2 is YYDKDF (reference sequence). Trimming took 8 bases from V and 5 from J; bases not matched to a gene: 10. CDR3 length equals 15 residues. As DNA, the CDR3 is TGTGCCACCGGACTCGGGGCTAGCGGGGAAAACATTCAGTACTTC. This encodes CATGLGASGENIQYF.

The J gene is TRBJ2-2, the V gene TRBV7-6, with TRBD2 matching over 12 bases. The germline V gene encodes CDR1 SGHVS and CDR2 FNYEAQ. V shed 6 bases, J shed 6 bases, and the junction held 14 bases outside the gene matches. The CDR3 is 18 amino acids. Written as DNA, the CDR3 is TGTGCCAGCAGTAACCCAAGTGGGCTAGCGGGAGGGGCCGGGGAGCTGTTTTTT. It is translated as CASSNPSGLAGGAGELFF.

The chain employs TRBV9 and TRBJ2-3, with D unresolved. This CDR3 comprises 12 residues. The V end was cut by 3 bases, the J end by 6 bases, with 8 bases between. The germline CDR1 and CDR2 sequences are SGDLS and YYNGEE. The CDR3 sequence is CASSERMDTQYF. CDR3 DNA: TGTGCCAGCAGCGAGAGGATGGATACGCAGTATTTT.

The J gene is TRBJ1-1, the V gene TRBV19; 7 bases are a match to TRBD1. The germline CDR1 and CDR2 sequences are LNHDA and SQIVND (reference sequence). V lost 6 bases, J lost 3 bases, and 4 bases stayed unmatched. There are 13 residues in the CDR3. CDR3 nucleotide sequence: TGTGCCAGTAGGGGGACAGTGGACACTGAAGCTTTCTTT. Its protein is CASRGTVDTEAFF.

The V and J genes are TRBV25-1 and TRBJ2-7; maybe TRBD1 (5 bases). V shed 0 bases and J shed 3 bases, with 15 bases lying between them. This CDR3 comprises 16 residues. Germline lookup yields CDR1 MGHDK and CDR2 SYGVNS. As DNA, the CDR3 is TGTGCCAGCAGTGAATATGGGCAGGGAAAGGGCTACGAGCAGTACTTC. It codes for CASSEYGQGKGYEQYF.

The rearrangement uses TRBV7-6 and TRBJ2-3; 10 positions agree with TRBD2. Germline values: CDR1 SGHVS, CDR2 FNYEAQ. CDR3 size: 15 residues. V gave up 5 bases and J gave up 5 bases; unmatched junction bases: 7. The CDR3 DNA follows: TGTGCCAGCAGCCCCGGCCTAGCGGGAGTAGATACGCAGTATTTT. Protein product: CASSPGLAGVDTQYF.

The V call is TRBV3-1 (or the pseudogene TRBV3-2), the J call TRBJ2-5; 8 positions agree with TRBD2. Trimming removed 5 bases from V and 6 bases from J; junction bases left unmatched: 5. CDR3 length: 13 residues. Germline V lookup: CDR1 LGHDT, CDR2 YNNKEL (reference sequence). CDR3 in amino acids: CASSGSGTKTQYF. Here the CDR3 DNA reads TGTGCCAGCAGCGGTAGCGGGACCAAGACCCAGTACTTC.

V usage is TRBV10-2 and J usage is TRBJ2-7, with 13 positions matching TRBD2. Trimming took 8 bases from V and 7 from J; bases not matched to a gene: 11. From germline, CDR1 is WSHSY and CDR2 SAAADI. This CDR3 has 15 residues. CDR3 sequence reads: CASGEGTSGILEQYF. As DNA, the CDR3 is TGCGCCAGCGGGGAGGGGACTAGCGGGATTCTAGAGCAGTACTTC.

The rearrangement links TRBV14 to TRBJ2-7, with unresolved D. Germline V gene sequence: CDR1 SGHDN, CDR2 FVKESK. The CDR3 contains 12 residues. The germline V and J ends were trimmed by 0 bases and 5 bases, with 5 bases remaining between them. The CDR3 nucleotides are TGTGCCAGCAGCCAAGAGACGCACGAGCAGTACTTC. Translated, it gives CASSQETHEQYF.

The rearrangement joins TRBV5-8 to TRBJ1-2; D remains unclear. The CDR3 consists of 14 residues. CDR1 is SGHTS, CDR2 YDEGEE, per germline. V lost 4 bases, J lost 4 bases, and 14 bases lay in between. CDR3 bases: TGTGCCAGCAGCCCGGAAGGACTGATCTATGGCTACACCTTC. Translating gives CASSPEGLIYGYTF.

The chain carries TRBV27 and TRBJ2-2; 8 nucleotides line up with TRBD1. This CDR3 region has 18 residues. Losses at the gene ends were 3 bases for V and 0 bases for J; bases not matched to a gene: 9. Germline V gene sequence: CDR1 MNHEY, CDR2 SMNVEV (reference sequence). This chain's CDR3 is CASSFIQGVFSNTGELFF. In DNA form, the CDR3 reads TGTGCCAGCAGTTTCATACAGGGGGTATTTTCGAACACCGGGGAGCTGTTTTTT.

The chain links TRBV9 to TRBJ2-2, with 12 bases aligning to TRBD1. From germline, CDR1 is SGDLS and CDR2 YYNGEE. The CDR3 sequence is 17 residues long. V was pared by 3 bases and J by 5 bases, with 8 bases of the junction left unmatched. The CDR3 loop reads CASSAGQGAPRTGELFF. CDR3 nucleotides: TGTGCCAGCAGCGCGGGACAGGGGGCGCCGAGAACCGGGGAGCTGTTTTTT.

The chain joins TRBV27 to TRBJ1-2; the match to TRBD1 covers 7 bases. CDR3 length: 13 amino acids. With 3 bases clipped from V and 8 bases from J, the junction kept 6 bases outside the gene matches. The V gene's germline CDR1 is MNHEY and CDR2 SMNVEV (reference sequence). The CDR3 DNA is TGTGCCAGCAGTTTCAACAGGGGTAGCGGCTACACCTTC. It yields the protein CASSFNRGSGYTF.

This clone was observed once. This chain connects TRBV5-1 to TRBJ2-5, with a possible D match to TRBD1 (5 bases). V was clipped by 0 bases and J by 6 bases, with 9 bases between them. CDR1 and CDR2 (germline): SGHRS, YFSETQ. This CDR3 has 13 amino acids. The CDR3: CASSLEGAKTQYF. In DNA form, the CDR3 reads TGCGCCAGCAGCTTGGAAGGGGCGAAGACCCAGTACTTC.

This chain links TRBV28 with TRBJ2-3; D is perhaps TRBD1 or TRBD2 (5 bases each). The CDR3 totals 14 residues. The germline V gene has CDR1 MDHEN and CDR2 SYDVKM. The ends were cut back, 9 bases at V and 9 bases at J, with 22 bases in the middle. CDR3 sequence: CASLPTGTRRTQYF. In nucleotides, the CDR3 is TGTGCCAGTCTTCCCACCGGGACGCGGCGAACGCAGTATTTT.

In this sample, this clone turned up once. V usage is TRBV21-1 and J usage is TRBJ2-7; the DNA was not compared with TRBD2, the D call given in the table. TRBV21-1 represents a pseudogene. The CDR3 has 16 amino acids. The chain's CDR3 is CASSTPLIIFSYEQYF. For the CDR3, the DNA is TGTGCCAGCAGCACCCCCCTTATTATCTTCTCCTACGAGCAGTACTTC.

The chain is built from TRBV27 and TRBJ2-1; TRBD2 agrees at 8 bases. The germline V gene encodes CDR1 MNHEY and CDR2 SMNVEV (reference sequence). The CDR3 has 15 amino acids. V trimming: 5 bases; J trimming: 2 bases; junction bases outside the gene matches: 5. CDR3 region: CASSLLAGPYNEQFF. The DNA for the CDR3 is TGTGCCAGCAGTCTTCTAGCGGGCCCCTACAATGAGCAGTTCTTC.

This clone was observed a single time. J is TRBJ1-4 and V is TRBV7-2, with D possibly matching TRBD1 (6 bases). The CDR3 spans 14 residues. Looked up from germline, CDR1 is SGHTA and CDR2 is FQGNSA. The V and J ends lost 3 bases and 5 bases respectively, with 10 bases between them. CDR3 nucleotide sequence: TGTGCCAGCAGCTTGAGTGGACAGAATGAAAAACTGTTTTTT. This translates into CASSLSGQNEKLFF. Full variable domain (rest looked up from reference TRBV7-2 and TRBJ1-4): GAGVSQSPSNKVTEKGKDVELRCDPISGHTALYWYRQSLGQGLEFLIYFQGNSAPDKSGLPSDRFSAERTGGSVSTLTIQRTQQEDSAVYLCASSLSGQNEKLFFGSGTQLSVL.